The 32 T cell receptor beta chains reported below all come from one sample, sequenced in a study of long-term antiretroviral therapy in people with HIV (dated by TCRdb to between 2022 and 2023). The immunoSEQ hsTCRB v3.0 assay was used at survey level resolution to sequence the TRB variable region. Held by TCRdb, this immuneACCESS table contains in-frame sequences only and omits some clones. Under half of the omission traces to an unresolved V gene where checked; the cause of the rest is unknown. The sample records more than 25,000 clones, more than 80% of which are singletons. Of the sample, approximately 8.3% is held by the ten largest clones. This specimen consisted of unsorted PBMCs, obtained 3.2 years before starting antiretroviral therapy. All receptors come from a man in his forties or fifties with HIV.

The chain recombines TRBV13 with TRBJ1-2, with 7 bases lining up with TRBD1. The germline gives CDR1 PRHDT, CDR2 FYEKMQ (reference sequence). The CDR3 runs to 14 residues. With 5 bases clipped from V and 4 bases from J, the junction kept 7 bases outside the gene matches. This chain's CDR3 is CASSSRDSGYGYTF. CDR3 nucleotides: TGTGCCAGCAGCAGTCGGGACAGCGGCTATGGCTACACCTTC. The whole variable domain, filled in from reference TRBV13 and TRBJ1-2, reads AAGVIQSPRHLIKEKRETATLKCYPIPRHDTVYWYQQGPGQDPQFLISFYEKMQSDKGSIPDRFSAQQFSDYHSELNMSSLELGDSALYFCASSSRDSGYGYTFGSGTRLTVV.

The chain links TRBV2 to TRBJ2-5; weak D call: TRBD2 (5 bases). This CDR3 has 14 residues. V was trimmed by 4 bases and J by 3 bases, leaving 12 bases between them. The germline V gene encodes CDR1 SNHLY and CDR2 FYNNEI. The CDR3 sequence: CASSGAGGKETQYF. The CDR3 DNA sequence: TGTGCCAGCAGTGGGGCGGGCGGTAAAGAGACCCAGTACTTC.

CDR3 protein: CAWEIGGRETQYF. In nucleotides, the CDR3 is TGTGCCTGGGAAATCGGGGGGCGCGAGACCCAGTACTTC. V usage is TRBV30 and J usage is TRBJ2-5; a possible D gene is TRBD2 (7 bases). The CDR3 loop spans 13 amino acids. The V end lost 5 bases, the J end lost 5 bases, and 15 bases lay between the germline ends. Germline CDR1 GTSNPN, CDR2 SVGIG (reference sequence).

This chain links TRBV5-1 with TRBJ1-2, with 7 bases lining up with TRBD1. The CDR3 covers 13 residues. Germline-derived CDR1 and CDR2 are SGHRS and YFSETQ. The J segment lost 9 bases and the V segment lost 5 bases, leaving 10 bases of the junction unmatched. CDR3 region: CASSRDSGRSYTF. CDR3 nucleotides: TGCGCCAGCAGTCGGGACAGCGGGAGAAGCTACACCTTC.

The gene calls are TRBV27 and TRBJ1-2; 12 bases align to TRBD1. The V gene's germline CDR1 is MNHEY and CDR2 SMNVEV (reference sequence). The CDR3 loop spans 17 amino acids. V was clipped by 5 bases and J by 5 bases; unmatched bases: 12. This chain's CDR3 is CASSPGTGGLFFYGYTF. The CDR3 DNA sequence: TGTGCCAGCAGTCCCGGGACAGGGGGCCTTTTTTTTTATGGCTACACCTTC.

The chain uses TRBV5-5 and TRBJ2-1; the D is unclear. V was pared by 0 bases and J by 0 bases, with 7 bases between. Germline CDR1 SGHKS, CDR2 YYEKEE (reference sequence). CDR3 length: 15 amino acids. The CDR3 spells CASSLEVFSYNEQFF. The CDR3 coding sequence is TGTGCCAGCAGCTTGGAAGTTTTCTCCTACAATGAGCAGTTCTTC.

The chain combines TRBV28 with TRBJ1-2; no clear D gene. This CDR3 has 13 amino acids. In germline, CDR1 is MDHEN, CDR2 SYDVKM. Between the trimmed V and J ends, which lost 6 bases and 4 bases, there was a span of 12 bases. The CDR3 sequence: CASSLQRTYGYTF. DNA of the CDR3: TGTGCCAGCAGCTTACAGCGTACCTATGGCTACACCTTC.

V and J are TRBV11-2 and TRBJ2-1, with no clear D. Germline CDR1 is SGHAT and CDR2 is FQNNGV. Between the trimmed V and J ends, which lost 4 bases and 9 bases, there was a span of 10 bases. The CDR3 covers 12 residues. The CDR3 coding sequence is TGTGCCAGCAGCTCTCCCCGGGCTGAGCAGTTCTTC. Translating it yields CASSSPRAEQFF.

This rearrangement joins TRBV14 to TRBJ2-3; 7 bases are a match to TRBD2. The length of the CDR3 is 16 residues. Germline trimming cut 0 bases from V and 5 bases from J; bases unmatched to any gene: 8. Germline loops: CDR1 SGHDN, CDR2 FVKESK. Written as DNA, the CDR3 is TGTGCCAGCAGCCAAGATCTCCAGCGGGAAGTAGATACGCAGTATTTT. Translating gives CASSQDLQREVDTQYF.

The V and J genes are TRBV7-2 and TRBJ1-5, with D perhaps matching TRBD1 (5 bases). This CDR3 spans 15 amino acids. V was pared by 1 base and J by 0 bases, with 7 bases between. The V gene's germline CDR1 is SGHTA and CDR2 FQGNSA. CDR3 in amino acids: CASSLGGPSNQPQHF. The CDR3 nucleotides read TGTGCCAGCAGCTTAGGGGGACCTAGCAATCAGCCCCAGCATTTT.

The chain combines TRBV5-1 with TRBJ2-2; D is unresolved. Deletions cut 7 bases from V and 1 base from J, with 11 bases between. Germline-derived CDR1 and CDR2 are SGHRS and YFSETQ. The CDR3 totals 14 residues. The CDR3 coding sequence is TGCGCCAGCTCTCCCTTCGGGAACACCGGGGAGCTGTTTTTT. Translated, it gives CASSPFGNTGELFF.

The genes are TRBV28 and TRBJ2-5; D uncertain. The CDR3 totals 16 residues. Germline CDR1 is MDHEN and CDR2 is SYDVKM. V lost 2 bases to trimming and J lost 5 bases, with 18 bases between them. For the CDR3, the DNA is TGTGCCAGCAGTTTAGATAGTAGAAAAGGCAAGGAGACCCAGTACTTC. Its protein product is CASSLDSRKGKETQYF.

The V gene is TRBV6-1, the J gene TRBJ1-2, with D unresolved. The CDR3 sequence is 13 residues long. The germline CDR1 and CDR2 sequences are MNHNS and SASEGT. V was pared by 6 bases and J by 5 bases, with 13 bases between. CDR3 sequence: CASRLGGLYGYTF. CDR3 nucleotide sequence: TGTGCCAGCAGGCTCGGCGGACTTTATGGCTACACCTTC.

The chain links TRBV7-9 to TRBJ1-2; D may be TRBD1 (6 bases). V was trimmed by 5 bases and J by 8 bases, leaving 24 bases between them. The CDR3 has 16 residues. Per germline, CDR1 SEHNR and CDR2 FQNEAQ (reference sequence). CDR3 protein: CASSHKNTEGEKGYTF. The CDR3 DNA follows: TGTGCCAGCAGCCATAAGAACACAGAGGGGGAAAAAGGCTACACCTTC.

The chain employs TRBV2 and TRBJ1-4; no clear D. This CDR3 comprises 14 residues. Between the trimmed V and J ends, which lost 7 bases and 2 bases, there was a span of 11 bases. CDR1 and CDR2 from the germline V gene are SNHLY and FYNNEI. The CDR3 reads CASNTGPTNEKLFF. The CDR3 nucleotides are TGTGCCAGCAATACGGGTCCGACTAATGAAAAACTGTTTTTT.

The chain uses TRBV6-5 and TRBJ1-3; the D is unclear. The germline gives CDR1 MNHEY, CDR2 SVGAGI. The CDR3 length is 15 residues. Trimming cost V 4 bases and J 0 bases, with 10 bases left between them. In nucleotides, the CDR3 is TGTGCCAGCAGTTCCAGTGGGCTCTCTGGAAACACCATATATTTT. It is translated as CASSSSGLSGNTIYF.

CDR3 DNA: TGCAGCGTTATGGACGGCAAACTCTATGGCTACACCTTC. It translates to CSVMDGKLYGYTF. The V call is TRBV29-1, the J call TRBJ1-2, with D uncertain. V lost 5 bases to trimming and J lost 4 bases, with 14 bases between them. Looked up from germline, CDR1 is SQVTM and CDR2 is ANQGSEA. The CDR3 totals 13 residues. Complete variable domain (other parts from reference TRBV29-1 and TRBJ1-2): SAVISQKPSRDICQRGTSLTIQCQVDSQVTMMFWYRQQPGQSLTLIATANQGSEATYESGFVIDKFPISRPNLTFSTLTVSNMSPEDSSIYLCSVMDGKLYGYTFGSGTRLTVV.

This sequence joins TRBV29-1 and TRBJ1-5; TRBD1 agrees at 9 bases. The germline gives CDR1 SQVTM, CDR2 ANQGSEA. This CDR3 has 15 amino acids. The V segment lost 6 bases and the J segment 2 bases; nucleotides outside the gene matches: 8. The CDR3 loop is CSVATGGAGNQPQHF. For the CDR3, the DNA is TGCAGCGTGGCTACAGGGGGCGCGGGCAATCAGCCCCAGCATTTT.

The J gene is TRBJ1-4, the V gene TRBV15; D not certain. Germline V lookup: CDR1 LNHNV, CDR2 YYDKDF (reference sequence). V dropped 1 base and J dropped 8 bases, with 5 bases sitting between them. This CDR3 has 12 amino acids. This CDR3 reads CATSRVREKLFF. The CDR3 region has the DNA TGTGCCACCAGCAGAGTAAGGGAAAAACTGTTTTTT.

V gene TRBV27 combines with J gene TRBJ2-1; D ambiguous. V was cut by 5 bases and J by 1 base, with 3 bases left in between. Looked up from germline, CDR1 is MNHEY and CDR2 is SMNVEV (reference sequence). CDR3 length equals 12 residues. CDR3 coding DNA: TGTGCCAGCAGTCCTTCCTACAATGAGCAGTTCTTC. Protein sequence: CASSPSYNEQFF.

This CDR3 reads CSGSKGPYGYTF. CDR3 sequence (DNA): TGCAGCGGATCAAAGGGACCCTATGGCTACACCTTC. The chain has TRBV29-1 and TRBJ1-2; D perhaps matches TRBD1 (5 bases). From germline, CDR1 is SQVTM and CDR2 ANQGSEA. V lost 7 bases, J lost 4 bases, and 13 bases lay in between. CDR3 length: 12 residues.

The chain couples TRBV5-1 to TRBJ2-1; 10 positions agree with TRBD2. J was trimmed by 2 bases and V by 1 base; bases with no gene match: 0. Germline CDR1 reads SGHRS; CDR2 reads YFSETQ. The length of the CDR3 is 15 residues. CDR3 residues: CASSLTSGTYNEQFF. The CDR3 DNA follows: TGCGCCAGCAGCTTGACTAGCGGGACCTACAATGAGCAGTTCTTC.

The gene calls are TRBV5-1 and TRBJ2-5; D remains unclear. Germline V gives CDR1 SGHRS, CDR2 YFSETQ. V was cut by 0 bases and J by 4 bases, with 7 bases left in between. The CDR3 extends over 13 amino acids. CDR3 residues: CASSLGGRETQYF. CDR3 nucleotide sequence: TGCGCCAGCAGCTTGGGAGGAAGAGAGACCCAGTACTTC.

The chain joins TRBV2 to TRBJ2-3; D is possibly TRBD2 (6 bases). CDR3 length: 14 amino acids. The germline V and J ends were trimmed by 7 bases and 8 bases, with 19 bases remaining between them. CDR1 is SNHLY and CDR2 is FYNNEI in the germline V gene. CDR3 protein: CASKGSGPLGTQYF. In DNA, the CDR3 is TGTGCCAGCAAGGGTAGCGGACCCCTCGGTACGCAGTATTTT.

Points on this clone: At the DNA level, this CDR3 is encoded by other sequences in the same sample as well. The DNA of the CDR3 is TGTGCCAGCAGTCTAGGGACTAGCAGGTCAGATACGCAGTATTTT. It encodes CASSLGTSRSDTQYF. The chain uses TRBV5-4 and TRBJ2-3; TRBD2 aligns across 9 bases. V lost 5 bases and J lost 4; bases outside the gene matches: 8. Germline V CDR1 and CDR2: SGHNT, YYREEE (reference sequence). The CDR3 has 15 amino acids.

This clone has just one count. CDR3 amino acids: CASSSLVSGNTIYF. The CDR3 DNA sequence: TGTGCCAGCAGCTCCCTTGTCTCTGGAAACACCATATATTTT. This chain joins TRBV7-2 and TRBJ1-3, with no clear D. The CDR3 contains 14 residues. V was pared by 4 bases and J by 0 bases, with 7 bases between. Germline V gene sequence: CDR1 SGHTA, CDR2 FQGNSA.

V usage is TRBV6-5 and J usage is TRBJ1-2; 9 nucleotides align to TRBD1. This CDR3 region has 15 residues. Losses at the gene ends were 5 bases for V and 8 bases for J; bases not matched to a gene: 12. The germline V gene encodes CDR1 MNHEY and CDR2 SVGAGI. The DNA of the CDR3 is TGTGCCAGCAGTGGGCCGGGACAGGGTACATTCGGCTACACCTTC. It translates to CASSGPGQGTFGYTF.

The chain joins TRBV7-9 to TRBJ2-1; TRBD2 agrees at 12 bases. Germline CDR1 and CDR2: SEHNR and FQNEAQ (reference sequence). The CDR3 is 15 residues long. J lost 2 bases, V lost 7 bases, and 3 bases had no gene match. The DNA for the CDR3 is TGTGCCAGCACGCGACTAGCGGGAGCCTACAATGAGCAGTTCTTC. The encoded protein is CASTRLAGAYNEQFF.

This clone came up once. The V gene is TRBV27, the J gene TRBJ2-3; TRBD2 might be the D (5 bases). Germline V lookup: CDR1 MNHEY, CDR2 SMNVEV (reference sequence). This CDR3 contains 17 residues. Trimming shortened V by 6 bases and J by 1 base, and 20 bases separated the two germline ends. The CDR3 DNA sequence: TGTGCCAGCAGCTCTATCCAAGGGAGATATCGCACAGATACGCAGTATTTT. It specifies CASSSIQGRYRTDTQYF.

The gene calls are TRBV7-9 and TRBJ2-3; D may be TRBD2 (6 bases). V was pared by 3 bases and J by 4 bases, with 20 bases between. CDR1 and CDR2 from the germline V gene are SEHNR and FQNEAQ (reference sequence). CDR3 length: 17 residues. The CDR3 here is CASSFRAGTSTADTQYF. In nucleotides, the CDR3 is TGTGCCAGCAGCTTTCGGGCCGGGACTTCGACCGCAGATACGCAGTATTTT.

This chain uses TRBV25-1 with TRBJ2-7, with 8 nucleotides matching TRBD2. Germline assignment: CDR1 MGHDK and CDR2 SYGVNS. V shed 1 base and J 1 base; nucleotides not matched to a gene: 3. The CDR3 loop spans 15 amino acids. The CDR3 spells CASSESGGGSYEQYF. CDR3 DNA sequence: TGTGCCAGCAGTGAATCGGGGGGGGGATCCTACGAGCAGTACTTC.

CDR3 sequence (DNA): TGCGCCAGCAGCTTGCAGGCCCCCTATGGCTACACCTTC. It encodes CASSLQAPYGYTF. This sequence joins TRBV5-1 and TRBJ1-2; no reliable D call. CDR1 SGHRS and CDR2 YFSETQ come from the germline V gene. This CDR3 has 13 amino acids. V lost 1 base and J lost 4, with 8 bases in between.